The 16 T cell receptor beta chains given below trace back to one sample, sequenced in a study of blood T cell repertoires in COVID-19. Profiled with immunoSEQ multiplex PCR; TCRdb holds only in-frame clones, not every one. The table shows 380,000 or so clones, with 88% occurring only once. The source material was PBMCs or T cells enriched from blood (not recorded which). These receptors came from a woman between 25 and 40 years old with acute COVID-19.

The J gene is TRBJ1-2, the V gene TRBV6-5; 9 bases are shared with TRBD1. V was clipped by 8 bases and J by 8 bases; unmatched bases: 12. Germline V gene lookup returns CDR1 MNHEY and CDR2 SVGAGI. This CDR3 region has 14 residues. The chain's CDR3 is CASGSGTGTGGYTF. CDR3 DNA: TGTGCCAGCGGCTCCGGGACAGGGACGGGAGGCTACACCTTC.

This clone was recorded a few times. The V and J genes are TRBV2 and TRBJ2-2; 12 nucleotides line up with TRBD2. The germline V gene encodes CDR1 SNHLY and CDR2 FYNNEI. The CDR3 loop spans 17 amino acids. The V and J ends lost 5 bases and 0 bases, in that order; junction bases with no gene match: 4. CDR3 loop: CASSLLAGGPNTGELFF. The CDR3 nucleotides read TGTGCCAGCAGTCTACTAGCGGGGGGCCCGAACACCGGGGAGCTGTTTTTT.

This clone came up once. The chain couples TRBV7-8 to TRBJ1-5, with a tentative D call TRBD1 (6 bases). Germline lookup yields CDR1 SGHVS and CDR2 FQNEAQ. CDR3 size: 16 residues. V lost 5 bases and J lost 6, with 20 bases in between. As DNA, the CDR3 is TGTGCCAGCAGCCTGTTCCACAGGGTCGCGACTCAGCCCCAGCATTTT. Residues: CASSLFHRVATQPQHF.

This chain joins TRBV27 and TRBJ1-2; 7 bases align to TRBD1. V lost 5 bases to trimming and J lost 3 bases; unmatched junction nucleotides: 9. There are 15 residues in the CDR3. Germline V CDR1 and CDR2: MNHEY, SMNVEV (reference sequence). CDR3 protein: CASSKSTGLDYGYTF. The CDR3 nucleotides read TGTGCCAGCAGTAAATCGACAGGGTTGGACTATGGCTACACCTTC.

In this sample, this clone turned up once. The chain couples TRBV6-1 to TRBJ2-1; tentatively, D is TRBD2 (5 bases). Germline assignment: CDR1 MNHNS and CDR2 SASEGT. This CDR3 region has 15 residues. Trimming cost V 2 bases and J 8 bases, with 16 bases left between them. CDR3 amino acids: CASSEYSGPGDEQFF. CDR3 bases: TGTGCCAGCAGTGAATACTCCGGGCCCGGGGATGAGCAGTTCTTC.

The V call is TRBV7-3, the J call TRBJ2-2; 9 nucleotides match TRBD2. Germline lookup yields CDR1 SGHTA and CDR2 FQGTGA. V lost 4 bases to trimming and J lost 6 bases; unmatched junction nucleotides: 9. The CDR3 length is 16 residues. CDR3 sequence reads: CASSSPGLAPAGELFF. The CDR3 coding sequence is TGTGCCAGCAGCTCACCGGGACTAGCCCCCGCCGGGGAGCTGTTTTTT.

V usage is TRBV20-1 and J usage is TRBJ2-7, with TRBD1 matching over 7 bases. V gave up 6 bases and J gave up 2 bases; unmatched junction bases: 7. Germline-derived CDR1 and CDR2 are DFQATT and SNEGSKA (reference sequence). CDR3 size: 13 residues. The CDR3 DNA follows: TGCAGTGCAAGTTCGACAGGGCCCTACGAGCAGTACTTC. This encodes CSASSTGPYEQYF.

This chain connects TRBV19 to TRBJ1-2; no reliable D call. The CDR3 sequence is 14 residues long. CDR1 and CDR2 from the germline V gene are LNHDA and SQIVND (reference sequence). V lost 7 bases and J 1 base, leaving 13 bases between the germline ends. The CDR3: CASTRYYGNYGYTF. The CDR3 nucleotides read TGTGCCAGTACCCGGTATTACGGTAACTATGGCTACACCTTC.

The genes are TRBV11-2 and TRBJ1-1; D perhaps matches TRBD1 (5 bases). In germline, CDR1 is SGHAT, CDR2 FQNNGV. Trimming shortened V by 3 bases and J by 6 bases, and 11 bases separated the two germline ends. This CDR3 has 13 amino acids. The DNA for the CDR3 is TGTGCCAGCAGCTTTTCAGGGATCGCTGAAGCTTTCTTT. As protein: CASSFSGIAEAFF.

V and J are TRBV4-1 and TRBJ2-3; 7 bases agree with TRBD1. V trimming: 4 bases; J trimming: 1 base; junction bases outside the gene matches: 11. Germline V gene lookup returns CDR1 MGHRA and CDR2 YSYEKL. The CDR3 sequence is 17 residues long. The chain's CDR3 is CASSRDPTGVRTDTQYF. As DNA, the CDR3 is TGCGCCAGCAGCCGCGATCCCACAGGGGTTCGCACAGATACGCAGTATTTT.

The chain has TRBV5-1 and TRBJ2-4; 7 nucleotides align to TRBD1. This CDR3 is 14 amino acids long. Per germline, CDR1 SGHRS and CDR2 YFSETQ. The V and J ends lost 1 base and 9 bases, in that order; junction bases with no gene match: 7. This CDR3 is CASSLQTGTVIQYF. The CDR3 bases are TGCGCCAGCAGCTTGCAAACCGGGACAGTCATTCAGTACTTC.

V usage is TRBV15 and J usage is TRBJ1-1, with TRBD1 as a possible D gene (5 bases). The germline V and J ends were trimmed by 0 bases and 1 base, with 9 bases remaining between them. The germline CDR1 and CDR2 sequences are LNHNV and YYDKDF (reference sequence). This CDR3 spans 15 amino acids. The CDR3 nucleotides are TGTGCCACCAGCAGAGATCTAGGGGAGAACACTGAAGCTTTCTTT. Its translation: CATSRDLGENTEAFF.

DNA of the CDR3: TGCGCCAGCAGCCATCTTTACTCGTTAGATACGCAGTATTTT. Protein: CASSHLYSLDTQYF. V usage is TRBV4-1 and J usage is TRBJ2-3, with D unresolved. The germline CDR1 and CDR2 sequences are MGHRA and YSYEKL. V gave up 3 bases and J gave up 5 bases, with 12 bases separating them. The CDR3 totals 14 residues.

The V and J genes are TRBV30 and TRBJ2-1; no firm D call. Germline loops: CDR1 GTSNPN, CDR2 SVGIG (reference sequence). V was shortened by 2 bases and J by 7 bases, with 9 bases between the two germline ends. This CDR3 spans 12 amino acids. The CDR3 protein is CAWSSRRNEQFF. Here the CDR3 DNA reads TGTGCCTGGAGTTCTCGTCGGAATGAGCAGTTCTTC.

The chain uses TRBV15 and TRBJ2-6; 9 bases match TRBD1. CDR3 length: 18 amino acids. Germline V gene lookup returns CDR1 LNHNV and CDR2 YYDKDF (reference sequence). The V gene end was trimmed by 1 base and the J gene end by 4 bases; junction bases not matched to a gene: 8. The DNA of the CDR3 is TGTGCCACCAGCAGAGGTGGAGGACAGGGGTCCGGGGCCAACGTCCTGACTTTC. It translates to CATSRGGGQGSGANVLTF.

The J gene is TRBJ1-4, the V gene TRBV19; D perhaps matches TRBD1 (6 bases). The germline CDR1 and CDR2 sequences are LNHDA and SQIVND (reference sequence). V was pared by 6 bases and J by 8 bases, with 13 bases between. The CDR3 is made up of 13 amino acids. The chain's CDR3 is CASRPDSAEKLFF. The CDR3 DNA is TGTGCCAGTAGGCCGGACAGTGCCGAAAAACTGTTTTTT.